This TCR beta chain was sequenced during a study of blood T cell repertoires in COVID-19. Sequenced by immunoSEQ multiplex PCR; TCRdb stores in-frame clones only, minus some. The top ten clones hold about 9.9% of a sample with around 310,000 clones, 89% of them seen once. Germline V gives CDR1 LGHNA, CDR2 YSLEER. The germline V and J ends were trimmed by 0 bases and 5 bases, with 10 bases remaining between them. This CDR3 has 14 residues. This receptor was taken from a woman aged 35 to 49 who had recovered from COVID-19. What was sequenced was PBMCs or T cells enriched from blood (not recorded which). The chain couples TRBV4-3 to TRBJ2-5, with unresolved D. CDR3 coding DNA: TGCGCCAGCAGCCAAGATAGCCGTCGGGAGACCCAGTACTTC. It specifies CASSQDSRRETQYF.